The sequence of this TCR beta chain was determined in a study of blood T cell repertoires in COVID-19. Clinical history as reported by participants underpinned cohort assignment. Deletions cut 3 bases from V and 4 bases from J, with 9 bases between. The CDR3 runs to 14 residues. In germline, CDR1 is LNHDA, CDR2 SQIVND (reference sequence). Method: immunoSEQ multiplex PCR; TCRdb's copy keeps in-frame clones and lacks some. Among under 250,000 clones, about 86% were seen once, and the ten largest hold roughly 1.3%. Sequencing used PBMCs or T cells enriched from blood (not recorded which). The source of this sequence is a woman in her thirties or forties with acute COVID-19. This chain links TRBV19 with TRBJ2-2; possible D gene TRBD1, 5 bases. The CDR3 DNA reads TGTGCCAGTAGTATTTACCAGGGCACCGGGGAGCTGTTTTTT. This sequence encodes CASSIYQGTGELFF.